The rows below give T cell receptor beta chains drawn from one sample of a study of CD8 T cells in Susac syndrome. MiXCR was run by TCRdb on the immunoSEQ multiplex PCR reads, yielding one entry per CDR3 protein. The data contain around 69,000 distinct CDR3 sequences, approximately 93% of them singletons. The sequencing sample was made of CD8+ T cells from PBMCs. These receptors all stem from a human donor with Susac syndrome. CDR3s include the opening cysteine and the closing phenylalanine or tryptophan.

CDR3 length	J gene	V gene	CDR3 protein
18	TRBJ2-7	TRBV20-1	CSARVLKVSSGSAYEQYF
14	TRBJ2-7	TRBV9	CASSVALASPEQYF
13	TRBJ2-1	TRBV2	CASSEGLGNEQFF
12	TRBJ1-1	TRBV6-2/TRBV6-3	CASSSGGFEAFF
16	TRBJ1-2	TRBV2	CASSEARAGANYGYTF
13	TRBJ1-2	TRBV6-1	CASSESYNYGYTF
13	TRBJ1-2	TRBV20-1	CSASNPRDYGYTF
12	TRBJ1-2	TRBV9	CASSAAPGGYTF
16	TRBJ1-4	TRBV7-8	CASSKGGGTTNEKLFF
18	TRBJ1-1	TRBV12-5	CASGLVVGTKYMNTEAFF
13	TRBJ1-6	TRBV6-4	CASNFGYNSPLHF
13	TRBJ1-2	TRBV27	CASSFGRGSGYTF
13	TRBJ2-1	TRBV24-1	CATSAPAGGTQFF
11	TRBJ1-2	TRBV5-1	CASSLEGSYTF
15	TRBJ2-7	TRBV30	CAWSVRQNSPYEQYF
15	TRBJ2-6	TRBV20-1	CSARDRGSGANVLTF
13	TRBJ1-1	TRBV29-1	CSVEGGHATEAFF
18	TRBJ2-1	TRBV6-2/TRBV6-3	CASSPTSGNMRSYNEQFF
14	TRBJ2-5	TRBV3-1	CASSQDVRQETQYF
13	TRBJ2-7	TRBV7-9	CASSSPTEYEQYF
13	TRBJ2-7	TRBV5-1	CASSLGSQYEQYF
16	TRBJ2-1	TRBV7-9	CASSLSTGGLDNEQFF
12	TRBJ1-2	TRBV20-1	CSATTGGYGYTF
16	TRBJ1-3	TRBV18	CASSLGQGNSGNTIYF
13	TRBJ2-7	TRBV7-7	CASSLRGGYEQYF
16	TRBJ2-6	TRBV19	CASSIMGTSGANVLTF
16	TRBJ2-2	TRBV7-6	CASSSTRTGNTGELFF
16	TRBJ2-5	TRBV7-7	CASSLKAGGLQETQYF
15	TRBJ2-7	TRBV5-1	CASSLEGTLSYEQYF
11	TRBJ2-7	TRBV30	CAWSVQSEQYF
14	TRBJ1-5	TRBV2	CASSPGPHNQPQHF
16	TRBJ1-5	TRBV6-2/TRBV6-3	CASSPDRTRIHQPQHF
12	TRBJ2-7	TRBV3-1	CASSQGTGEQYF
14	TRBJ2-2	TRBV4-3	CASSPGAPGGELFF
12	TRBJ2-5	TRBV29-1	CSVEPGRETQYF
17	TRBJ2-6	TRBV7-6	CASSPRTDHSGANVLTF
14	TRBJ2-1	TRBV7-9	CASSLGGALDEQFF
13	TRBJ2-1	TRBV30	CASTGTGGNEQFF
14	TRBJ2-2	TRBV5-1	CASRLADSSGELFF
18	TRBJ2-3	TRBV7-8	CASSYRLAGGLGPDTQYF
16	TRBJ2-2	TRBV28	CASRTVGRRNTGELFF
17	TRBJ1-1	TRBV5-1	CASSLEGQGVMNTEAFF
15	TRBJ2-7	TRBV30	CAWIPRPSGYYEQYF
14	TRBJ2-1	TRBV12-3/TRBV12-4	CASSPTRVYNEQFF
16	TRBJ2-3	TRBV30	CAWSVLSGGAGDTQYF
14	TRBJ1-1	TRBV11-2	CASSHRGGSTEAFF
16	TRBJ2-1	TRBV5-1	CASSQSFGTGARGEFF
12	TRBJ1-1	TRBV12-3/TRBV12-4	CASSRTNTEAFF
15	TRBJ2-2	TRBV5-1	CASSLVGLETGELFF
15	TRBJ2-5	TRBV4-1	CASSQELGAEETQYF
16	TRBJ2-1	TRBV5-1	CASSLVLSSGSNEQFF
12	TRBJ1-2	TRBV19	CASSPRGYGYTF
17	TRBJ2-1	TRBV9	CASSARGTGGRYNEQFF
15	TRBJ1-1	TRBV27	CASSPLGGTNTEAFF
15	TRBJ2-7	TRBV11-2	CASSLEGAPAYEQYF